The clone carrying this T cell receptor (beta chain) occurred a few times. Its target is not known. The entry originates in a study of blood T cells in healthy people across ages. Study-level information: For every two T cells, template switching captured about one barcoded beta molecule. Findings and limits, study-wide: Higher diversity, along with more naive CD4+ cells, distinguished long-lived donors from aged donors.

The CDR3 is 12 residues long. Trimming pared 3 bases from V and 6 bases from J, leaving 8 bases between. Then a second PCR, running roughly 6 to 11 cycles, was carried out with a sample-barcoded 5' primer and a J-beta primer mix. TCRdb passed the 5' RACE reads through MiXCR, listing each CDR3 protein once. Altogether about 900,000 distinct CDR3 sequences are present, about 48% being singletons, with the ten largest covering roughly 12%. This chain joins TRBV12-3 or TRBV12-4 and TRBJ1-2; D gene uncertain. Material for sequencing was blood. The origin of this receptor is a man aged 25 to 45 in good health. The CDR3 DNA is TGTGCCAGCAGTTTCGAAGGGAATGGCTACACCTTC. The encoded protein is CASSFEGNGYTF.